This T cell receptor (beta chain) stems from a study of blood T cell repertoires in COVID-19. About the study: The samples span acute and convalescent COVID-19 from the United States, Italy and Spain. PBMCs, B-cell-depleted T cells, or T cells were the source of the cDNA or gDNA that made up the material.

The V end lost 6 bases, the J end lost 2 bases, and 15 bases lay between the germline ends. CDR3 length: 15 residues. Germline lookup yields CDR1 MDHEN and CDR2 SYDVKM. Original analysis: Estimation of nucleated cell counts was performed using reference gene primer amplification. TCRdb's table, derived via immunoSEQ multiplex PCR, lists solely in-frame clones and lacks some. V and J calls and clone size are those listed in that table; D and trimming were worked out from the DNA. In the table there are about 200,000 clones, roughly 85% of which are singletons. The chain recombines TRBV28 with TRBJ2-3; D possibly corresponds to TRBD1 (6 bases). Sequencing input: peripheral blood. This receptor was identified in a woman of 80 years or more with acute or convalescent COVID-19. The CDR3 protein is CASRLDRHVTDTQYF. CDR3 nucleotide sequence: TGTGCCAGCAGATTGGACAGACACGTCACAGATACGCAGTATTTT.